These T cell receptor beta chains were read from a single sample in a study of neurological immune-mediated disorders. TCRdb reprocessed the 5' RACE reads with MiXCR, giving one entry per CDR3 protein. The sample gives 55,000 to 65,000 distinct CDR3 sequences, 9.5% to 12% of which show up once; 6.5% to 8.5% is in the top ten. Sequenced: PBMCs. Receptors originate from a male donor with HTLV-1-associated myelopathy (HAM/TSP). Each CDR3 is given with its conserved first and last residue. The D gene is left open where the match is weak. Expanded clones get a size class; other rows say once, few or many, or leave the size out.

CASSLRLSPSQFAFF	TGTGCCAGCAGTTTACGCCTGTCACCCTCACAGTTCGCTTTCTTT	-	TRBV12-3/TRBV12-4	TRBJ1-1	many
CASSLQGAGYGYTF	TGTGCCAGCAGCTTACAGGGGGCCGGCTATGGCTACACCTTC	TRBD1	TRBV7-2	TRBJ1-2	many
CASSQDRLENTEAFF	TGCGCCAGCAGCCAGGACAGACTAGAGAACACTGAAGCTTTCTTT	-	TRBV4-3	TRBJ1-1	once
CSARDLEGYEQYF	TGCAGTGCTAGAGATCTAGAGGGCTACGAGCAGTACTTC	-	TRBV20-1	TRBJ2-7	many
CSARQGNTEAFF	TGCAGTGCTAGGCAGGGAAACACTGAAGCTTTCTTT	-	TRBV20-1	TRBJ1-1	many
CASSRDSVIHGYTF	TGTGCCAGCAGCCGGGACAGCGTCATACATGGCTACACCTTC	TRBD1	TRBV14	TRBJ1-2	many
CASSHVVNSNQPQHF	TGCGCCAGCAGCCATGTTGTGAATAGCAATCAGCCCCAGCATTTT	-	TRBV4-1	TRBJ1-5	many
CASSRSIGNQETQYF	TGCGCCAGCAGCCGGTCTATAGGGAACCAAGAGACCCAGTACTTC	-	TRBV4-3	TRBJ2-5	many
CASRTEDMRFSYEQYF	TGTGCCAGCAGGACAGAGGATATGAGATTCTCCTACGAGCAGTACTTC	-	TRBV2	TRBJ2-7	-
CASSSGEGHFTDTQYF	TGCGCCAGCAGCTCTGGCGAGGGACATTTCACAGATACGCAGTATTTT	-	TRBV5-1	TRBJ2-3	many
CASSDHREVGYNEQFF	TGCGCCAGCAGCGATCACAGGGAAGTTGGGTACAATGAGCAGTTCTTC	-	TRBV5-1	TRBJ2-1	many
CASSPKGGRETQYF	TGTGCCAGCAGTCCCAAGGGAGGGAGGGAGACCCAGTACTTC	TRBD2	TRBV27	TRBJ2-5	many
CASSRDRGTSYEQYF	TGTGCCAGCAGCCGGGACAGGGGAACCTCCTACGAGCAGTACTTC	TRBD1	TRBV4-2	TRBJ2-7	many
CSARAPGGGNEKLFF	TGCAGTGCTAGAGCCCCCGGAGGGGGAAATGAAAAACTGTTTTTT	-	TRBV20-1	TRBJ1-4	many
CSASGYGYTF	TGCAGTGCTAGCGGCTATGGCTACACCTTC	-	TRBV20-1	TRBJ1-2	many
CSARQGAPGNTIYF	TGCAGTGCTAGACAGGGCGCCCCTGGAAACACCATATATTTT	-	TRBV20-1	TRBJ1-3	many
CASSLPGQGWKTQYF	TGTGCCAGCAGCTTACCGGGACAGGGGTGGAAGACCCAGTACTTC	TRBD1	TRBV5-5	TRBJ2-5	many
CASSFMLAGGETQYF	TGTGCCAGCAGCTTCATGCTAGCGGGAGGCGAGACCCAGTACTTC	TRBD2	TRBV11-3	TRBJ2-5	many
CSARDYLGNYGYTF	TGCAGTGCTAGAGATTACTTGGGGAACTATGGCTACACCTTC	-	TRBV20-1	TRBJ1-2	many
CASSLPPGAANEQFF	TGTGCCAGCAGCTTACCCCCGGGGGCGGCCAATGAGCAGTTCTTC	-	TRBV7-2	TRBJ2-1	many
CSVAGFRSGANVLTF	TGCAGCGTTGCTGGGTTCCGATCTGGGGCCAACGTCCTGACTTTC	-	TRBV29-1	TRBJ2-6	many
CASSQGPGTTVYGYTF	TGTGCCAGCAGCCAAGGGCCTGGGACAACCGTCTATGGCTACACCTTC	-	TRBV3-1	TRBJ1-2	medium-sized
CASSWRGDGETQYF	TGCGCCAGCAGTTGGCGCGGTGATGGGGAGACCCAGTACTTC	-	TRBV5-1	TRBJ2-5	many
CASSYTGTGVTEAFF	TGCGCCAGCAGCTATACCGGGACAGGGGTCACTGAAGCTTTCTTT	TRBD1	TRBV5-1	TRBJ1-1	many
CASRQGQGGYEQYF	TGTGCCAGCAGACAAGGACAGGGTGGCTACGAGCAGTACTTC	TRBD1	TRBV6-5	TRBJ2-7	few
CASSYSRQWGYEQYF	TGTGCCAGCAGTTACTCGCGACAGTGGGGCTACGAGCAGTACTTC	-	TRBV6-5	TRBJ2-7	many
CASSFYICSANSWGLATEAFF	-	-	TRBV7-3	TRBJ1-1	-
CASSRAGGSQPQHF	TGTGCCAGCAGTAGGGCGGGGGGCTCGCAGCCCCAGCATTTT	-	TRBV12-3/TRBV12-4	TRBJ1-5	many
CASSIEQDYEQYF	TGTGCCAGTAGTATCGAGCAGGACTACGAGCAGTACTTC	-	TRBV19	TRBJ2-7	many
CASSQPTGPTASQYF	TGTGCCAGCAGTCAACCGACAGGGCCCACCGCATCGCAGTATTTT	TRBD1	TRBV6-2/TRBV6-3	TRBJ2-3	-
CASSLGQGRRGGDTQYF	TGTGCCAGCAGCTTGGGACAGGGCCGCCGGGGGGGTGATACGCAGTATTTT	-	TRBV5-4	TRBJ2-3	many
CASSLEFGAPDQPQHF	TGTGCCAGCAGCTTAGAGTTCGGGGCTCCCGACCAGCCCCAGCATTTT	-	TRBV7-2	TRBJ1-5	many
CASSFKTETGWYF	TGTGCCAGCAGCTTTAAAACCGAGACAGGGTGGTACTTC	TRBD1	TRBV7-9	TRBJ2-7	many
CASSLTRGRETQYF	TGTGCCAGCAGTTTAACCAGGGGCCGAGAGACCCAGTACTTC	-	TRBV28	TRBJ2-5	many
CASSLKVDGPQAALYGYTF	TGCGCCAGCAGCCTCAAGGTCGACGGCCCACAGGCGGCCCTCTATGGCTACACCTTC	-	TRBV4-3	TRBJ1-2	many
CASSLDGDTQYF	TGCGCCAGCAGCTTGGACGGGGATACGCAGTATTTT	-	TRBV5-1	TRBJ2-3	many
CASTGWREGETQYF	TGTGCCAGCACCGGTTGGAGGGAAGGAGAGACCCAGTACTTC	-	TRBV6-2/TRBV6-3	TRBJ2-5	many
CASSFGTGGGEQYF	TGCGCCAGCAGCTTCGGGACAGGGGGCGGCGAGCAGTACTTC	TRBD1	TRBV5-1	TRBJ2-7	many
CASSLTTGTAFF	TGTGCCAGCAGTTTAACGACAGGCACAGCTTTCTTT	-	TRBV12-3/TRBV12-4	TRBJ1-1	-
CSVGGTGTGFSANEKLFF	TGCAGCGTTGGGGGCACCGGGACAGGGTTCTCCGCTAATGAAAAACTGTTTTTT	TRBD1	TRBV29-1	TRBJ1-4	medium-sized
CSARERFSLINSYEQYF	TGCAGTGCTAGAGAAAGGTTCTCCCTCATCAATAGCTACGAGCAGTACTTC	-	TRBV20-1	TRBJ2-7	-
CSVPGQGWNEQFF	TGCAGCGTTCCGGGACAGGGGTGGAATGAGCAGTTCTTC	TRBD1	TRBV29-1	TRBJ2-1	many
CANTLLAGADTQYF	TGTGCAAACACCCTACTAGCGGGGGCCGATACGCAGTATTTT	TRBD2	TRBV6-1	TRBJ2-3	once
CATSRDWEETQYF	TGTGCCACCAGCAGAGATTGGGAGGAGACCCAGTACTTC	-	TRBV15	TRBJ2-5	few
CSAKLAGVVAKNIQYF	TGCAGTGCTAAACTAGCGGGGGTTGTAGCCAAAAACATTCAGTACTTC	TRBD2	TRBV20-1	TRBJ2-4	many
CASSSRSVRGLKTDTQYF	TGTGCCAGCAGCTCCAGATCTGTCCGGGGCCTTAAGACAGATACGCAGTATTTT	-	TRBV7-2	TRBJ2-3	many
CSVERALGTEAFF	TGCAGCGTTGAAAGGGCTCTGGGCACTGAAGCTTTCTTT	-	TRBV29-1	TRBJ1-1	many
CSARPGANTEAFF	TGCAGTGCAAGACCAGGGGCGAACACTGAAGCTTTCTTT	-	TRBV20-1	TRBJ1-1	many
CASMDGTSTDTQYF	TGCGCCAGTATGGACGGAACTAGCACAGATACGCAGTATTTT	-	TRBV5-1	TRBJ2-3	many
CASSPSQLGSGANVLTF	TGTGCCAGCTCACCAAGCCAACTGGGCTCTGGGGCCAACGTCCTGACTTTC	-	TRBV18	TRBJ2-6	-
CSARTQFGHNEQFF	TGCAGTGCTAGAACTCAGTTTGGACACAATGAGCAGTTCTTC	-	TRBV20-1	TRBJ2-1	many
CASRFRGGTEAFF	TGTGCCAGCAGATTCCGAGGGGGGACTGAAGCTTTCTTT	-	TRBV2	TRBJ1-1	few
CASSRLDQQYF	TGTGCCAGCAGCCGACTAGACCAGCAGTACTTC	-	TRBV12-3/TRBV12-4	TRBJ2-7	many
CASSFAGGPYEQYF	TGTGCCAGCAGCTTTGCGGGGGGCCCTTACGAGCAGTACTTC	TRBD2	TRBV7-2	TRBJ2-7	many
CASRKAGTGGYEQYF	TGTGCCAGCAGGAAAGCCGGGACAGGGGGCTACGAGCAGTACTTC	TRBD1	TRBV28	TRBJ2-7	many
CASSRTSGGLTDTQYF	TGCGCCAGCAGCAGAACTAGCGGGGGCCTCACAGATACGCAGTATTTT	TRBD2	TRBV5-1	TRBJ2-3	many
CASHNTGGTKNIQYF	TGCGCCAGCCACAATACTGGAGGAACCAAAAACATTCAGTACTTC	-	TRBV5-1	TRBJ2-4	many
CAISDHGQAGKTQYF	TGTGCCATCAGTGATCATGGGCAGGCCGGGAAGACCCAGTACTTC	-	TRBV10-3	TRBJ2-5	many
CASSQVAIQETQYF	TGTGCCAGCAGCCAAGTAGCGATACAAGAGACCCAGTACTTC	-	TRBV4-2	TRBJ2-5	many
CASSPHTSEQYF	TGTGCCAGCAGCCCTCATACCTCCGAGCAGTACTTC	-	TRBV11-2	TRBJ2-7	-